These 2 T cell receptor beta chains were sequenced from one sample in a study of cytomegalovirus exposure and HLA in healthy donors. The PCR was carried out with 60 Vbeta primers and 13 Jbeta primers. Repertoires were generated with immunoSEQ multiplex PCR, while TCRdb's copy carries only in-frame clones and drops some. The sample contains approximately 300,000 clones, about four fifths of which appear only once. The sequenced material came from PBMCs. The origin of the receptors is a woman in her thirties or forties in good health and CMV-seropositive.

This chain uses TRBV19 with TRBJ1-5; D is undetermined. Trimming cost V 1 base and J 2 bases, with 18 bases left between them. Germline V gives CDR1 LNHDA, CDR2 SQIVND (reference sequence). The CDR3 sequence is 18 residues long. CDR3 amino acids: CASSIVAGSPSRNQPQHF. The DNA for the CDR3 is TGTGCCAGTAGTATAGTCGCCGGTTCCCCGAGTCGCAATCAGCCCCAGCATTTT.

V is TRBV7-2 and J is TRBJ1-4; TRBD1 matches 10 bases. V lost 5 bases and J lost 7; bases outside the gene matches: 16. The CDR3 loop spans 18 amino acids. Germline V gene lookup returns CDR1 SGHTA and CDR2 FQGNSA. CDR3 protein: CASSRLDRGSLVTEKLFF. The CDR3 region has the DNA TGTGCCAGCAGCCGACTGGACAGGGGGAGTTTGGTTACTGAAAAACTGTTTTTT.